This T cell receptor (beta chain) was observed in a study of blood T cell repertoires in COVID-19. Under the authors' procedure: Quantification of nucleated cells was approximated via reference gene primer amplification. The table came from immunoSEQ multiplex PCR; TCRdb's copy has only in-frame clones and leaves some out. D and trimming come from the DNA, and the V and J calls and clone size come from that table. The sample has 150,000 to 200,000 clones; roughly 90% are singletons. Germline V lookup: CDR1 SGHAT, CDR2 FQNNGV. This CDR3 is 14 amino acids long. Trimming took 4 bases from V and 1 from J; bases not matched to a gene: 3.

The source is a man in his sixties with active or convalescent COVID-19. The chain couples TRBV11-2 to TRBJ1-1; TRBD1 matches 7 bases. Sequencing used peripheral blood. Here the CDR3 DNA reads TGTGCCAGCAGCTCTCAGGGGGGGAACACTGAAGCTTTCTTT. Translation: CASSSQGGNTEAFF.